This T cell receptor beta chain was retrieved from a study of T cells after yellow fever vaccination. Findings and caveats of the study: FACS-sorted repertoires could harbor abundant contaminating bulk-population clonotypes. Clonotypes found in both CD4 and CD8 compartments made up a small share.

The authors made TCR cDNA by 5'RACE template switching, adding a universal primer site and UMIs. TCRdb reprocessed the 5' RACE reads via MiXCR and lists one record per CDR3 protein. This table holds hundreds of thousands of distinct CDR3 sequences, roughly 4.3% found once. This CDR3 has 12 amino acids. CDR1 and CDR2 from the germline V gene are DFQATT and SNEGSKA (reference sequence). Trimming took 4 bases from V and 2 from J, leaving 8 bases between them. Remarks on this clonotype: Its antigen is as yet unknown.

The V gene is TRBV20-1, the J gene TRBJ2-5; D gene uncertain. This sample comprised PBMCs, obtained 5 days after the yellow fever booster vaccination. This receptor was identified in a man between 18 and 35 years old who received the YFV17D yellow fever vaccine. CDR3 bases: TGCAGTGCTATGGGTGGGCAAGAGACCCAGTACTTC. Encoded protein: CSAMGGQETQYF.